Each of the 29 T cell receptor beta chains below was sequenced from the same sample in a study of T-cell reconstitution after alpha-beta-depleted transplantation in children (dated by TCRdb to the mid-2010s). The protocol used for the library was PCR. Sequencing was performed on an Illumina HiSeq 2500. Molecular barcoding was employed in the preparation of TCR libraries, with unique molecular identifiers being used to normalize TCRbeta repertoire quantification. TCRdb passed the public sequencing reads through fastp at Q25 and MiXCR, retaining productive beta sequences. A single entry per CDR3 protein holds the most common genes and DNA from its merged rows. Counted in this sample were just over 70,000 distinct CDR3 sequences; just under 7.5% of them appeared once. Clones ranked in the top ten supply around 2.4% of the sample. This material consisted of PBMCs from the stem cell graft donor, taken from the stem cell graft. These receptors originate from a human donor who donated a stem cell graft to a child with acute lymphoblastic leukemia.

This clonotype was seen more than once but under ten times. The CDR3, as DNA: TGTGCCAGCAGTTCCCCAGGGGGCACCGGGGAGCTGTTTTTT. Amino acid sequence: CASSSPGGTGELFF. This chain connects TRBV27 to TRBJ2-2; TRBD1 matches 7 bases. CDR1 is MNHEY, CDR2 SMNVEV, per germline (reference sequence). The CDR3 sequence is 14 residues long. The V and J ends lost 4 bases and 4 bases, in that order; junction bases with no gene match: 3.

This clonotype was counted many times. The rearrangement uses TRBV7-9 and TRBJ2-5, with 7 bases identical to TRBD1. The CDR3 sequence is 15 residues long. CDR1 is SEHNR, CDR2 FQNEAQ, per germline (reference sequence). V was pared by 6 bases and J by 2 bases, with 9 bases of the junction left unmatched. CDR3 coding DNA: TGTGCCAGCAGAGGTCCGGGACAGACTCAAGAGACCCAGTACTTC. Translation gives CASRGPGQTQETQYF.

This clonotype was recorded at least ten times. The chain carries TRBV4-2 and TRBJ2-7; 7 nucleotides line up with TRBD1. This CDR3 comprises 15 residues. V gave up 3 bases and J gave up 4 bases; unmatched junction bases: 9. Germline CDR1 and CDR2: LGHNA and YNFKEQ. The CDR3 loop is CASSQVGDSPYEQYF. The CDR3 DNA reads TGTGCCAGCAGCCAGGTGGGGGACAGTCCATACGAGCAGTACTTC.

The gene calls are TRBV28 and TRBJ2-3, with 7 bases aligning to TRBD1. Germline CDR1 and CDR2: MDHEN and SYDVKM. The CDR3 sequence is 15 residues long. J lost 3 bases, V lost 5 bases, and 8 bases had no gene match. This CDR3 is CASSPGQDRTDTQYF. CDR3 bases: TGTGCCAGCAGTCCTGGACAGGATAGGACAGATACGCAGTATTTT.

The J gene is TRBJ1-2, the V gene TRBV28, with 9 bases matching TRBD1. The junction had 6 bases not matched to a gene; V was cut back by 2 bases and J by 8 bases. In germline, CDR1 is MDHEN, CDR2 SYDVKM. The length of the CDR3 is 14 residues. The CDR3 DNA follows: TGTGCCAGCAGTTTACCCGGACAGGGGCGCGGCTACACCTTC. Translating gives CASSLPGQGRGYTF.

CDR3 nucleotides: TGTGCCAGCAGCATGGACGCGGGACTAGGCGAGCAGTACTTC. Its translation: CASSMDAGLGEQYF. The rearrangement links TRBV13 to TRBJ2-7, with TRBD2 matching over 8 bases. CDR1 and CDR2 (germline): PRHDT, FYEKMQ (reference sequence). This CDR3 has 14 residues. J lost 6 bases, V lost 5 bases, and 9 bases had no gene match.

This clonotype was counted at least ten times. V is TRBV29-1 and J is TRBJ1-1; D unresolved. V was shortened by 6 bases and J by 3 bases, with 14 bases between the two germline ends. The germline V gene has CDR1 SQVTM and CDR2 ANQGSEA. This CDR3 has 13 residues. CDR3 protein: CSVSKGRDTEAFF. CDR3 DNA: TGCAGCGTCTCCAAGGGAAGGGACACTGAAGCTTTCTTT.

The sample holds many counts of this clonotype. CDR3 loop: CASSFGGRAAEQFF. For the CDR3, the DNA is TGTGCCAGCAGTTTCGGCGGGAGGGCCGCTGAGCAGTTCTTC. The chain couples TRBV12-3 or TRBV12-4 to TRBJ2-1, with 9 bases matching TRBD2. V was pared by 3 bases and J by 9 bases, with 6 bases of the junction left unmatched. This CDR3 region has 14 residues.

This clonotype was recorded a few times. This chain links TRBV4-1 with TRBJ2-1; no firm D call. CDR1 is MGHRA, CDR2 YSYEKL, per germline. The ends were cut back, 4 bases at V and 0 bases at J, with 16 bases in the middle. The CDR3 has 17 amino acids. CDR3 sequence (DNA): TGCGCCAGCAGCCGGCGCCCCGGCACGAGCTCCTACAATGAGCAGTTCTTC. Amino acid sequence: CASSRRPGTSSYNEQFF.

The CDR3 region has the DNA TGTGCCAGCATCTACGGGTTGGGGAAGAATGAGCAGTTCTTC. Its translation: CASIYGLGKNEQFF. This chain joins TRBV13 and TRBJ2-1; D remains unclear. The V end lost 7 bases, the J end lost 7 bases, and 17 bases lay between the germline ends. The CDR3 has 14 amino acids. Germline V CDR1 and CDR2: PRHDT, FYEKMQ (reference sequence).

This clonotype was counted a few times. J is TRBJ1-5 and V is TRBV28, with 7 bases aligning to TRBD1. The J segment lost 6 bases and the V segment lost 6 bases, leaving 8 bases of the junction unmatched. The germline V gene encodes CDR1 MDHEN and CDR2 SYDVKM. This CDR3 has 14 amino acids. In DNA, the CDR3 is TGTGCCAGCAGCAGACAGGGATTGAGTCAGCCCCAGCATTTT. This sequence encodes CASSRQGLSQPQHF.

This clonotype was counted a single time. The rearrangement uses TRBV4-2 and TRBJ2-5, with 7 bases lining up with TRBD2. This CDR3 is 13 amino acids long. The V segment lost 11 bases and the J segment 4 bases; nucleotides outside the gene matches: 10. Germline lookup yields CDR1 LGHNA and CDR2 YNFKEQ. CDR3 residues: CAHGGGGRETQYF. The CDR3 DNA reads as TGTGCCCACGGCGGCGGGGGTCGAGAGACCCAGTACTTC.

This clonotype was seen a few times. The chain is built from TRBV4-3 and TRBJ2-3; TRBD1 matches 10 bases. The length of the CDR3 is 17 residues. CDR1 is LGHNA, CDR2 YSLEER, per germline. V shed 3 bases and J 4 bases; nucleotides not matched to a gene: 10. The CDR3 bases are TGCGCCAGCAGCCAGGACAGACAGGGGGCGCAGGCAGATACGCAGTATTTT. This sequence encodes CASSQDRQGAQADTQYF.

Regarding this clonotype: At one of its ends the junction is not consistent with the germline gene, which may arise from a read error. The chain is built from TRBV6-1 and TRBJ2-2; 10 bases match TRBD1. CDR3 size: 15 residues. Germline CDR1 is MNHNS and CDR2 is SASEGT. CDR3 coding DNA: TGTTCCAGCAGTCAGACAGGGGGCAGTTCCGGGGAGCTGTTTTTT. Translated: CSSSQTGGSSGELFF.

This clonotype was observed a handful of times. The chain employs TRBV19 and TRBJ2-7; unclear D gene. The germline CDR1 and CDR2 sequences are LNHDA and SQIVND (reference sequence). V was clipped by 3 bases and J by 3 bases, with 12 bases between them. This CDR3 has 14 residues. CDR3 DNA: TGTGCCAGTAGTATGGAGTCGGTGGGCTACGAGCAGTACTTC. Translating gives CASSMESVGYEQYF.

At least ten counts were recorded for this clonotype. The gene calls are TRBV12-3 or TRBV12-4 and TRBJ2-3, with TRBD1 matching over 10 bases. The CDR3 has 13 residues. V lost 5 bases and J lost 4; bases outside the gene matches: 0. The CDR3: CASSGQGADTQYF. CDR3 nucleotides: TGTGCCAGCAGTGGACAGGGGGCAGATACGCAGTATTTT.

This clonotype was counted many times. The chain uses TRBV6-5 and TRBJ2-3; 7 bases fit TRBD2. J gave up 3 bases and V 2 bases, and 5 bases lay outside the gene matches. The CDR3 runs to 15 residues. The V gene's germline CDR1 is MNHEY and CDR2 SVGAGI. CDR3 sequence reads: CASSYAGVWTDTQYF. CDR3 sequence (DNA): TGTGCCAGCAGTTACGCGGGGGTTTGGACAGATACGCAGTATTTT.

This clonotype was found many times. V and J are TRBV27 and TRBJ2-3; no clear D. The CDR3 spans 14 residues. V was cut by 6 bases and J by 5 bases, with 15 bases left in between. Per germline, CDR1 MNHEY and CDR2 SMNVEV (reference sequence). The CDR3 nucleotides read TGTGCCAGCAGCTCGCCCCCTCTTCTAGATACGCAGTATTTT. This translates into CASSSPPLLDTQYF.

The table lists this clonotype with a few counts. The J gene is TRBJ2-2, the V gene TRBV5-1; D is uncertain. Trimming took off 2 bases at V and 6 bases at J, with 11 bases between the two ends. The V gene's germline CDR1 is SGHRS and CDR2 YFSETQ. The CDR3 sequence is 14 residues long. CDR3 protein: CASSLTERAGELFF. The CDR3 DNA reads TGCGCCAGCAGCTTAACGGAAAGAGCCGGGGAGCTGTTTTTT.

This clonotype was observed many times. CDR3 bases: TGTGCCAGCTCACCTGGGTCTCAGCAGCCCCAGCATTTT. It codes for CASSPGSQQPQHF. The V gene is TRBV18, the J gene TRBJ1-5; no clear D. CDR1 is KGHSH and CDR2 is LQKENI in the germline V gene. Trimming cost V 3 bases and J 7 bases, with 10 bases left between them. The CDR3 is 13 residues long.

J is TRBJ2-2 and V is TRBV11-2; 9 bases map to TRBD2. J gave up 5 bases and V 1 base, and 11 bases lay outside the gene matches. Germline V CDR1 and CDR2: SGHAT, FQNNGV. The CDR3 runs to 18 residues. CDR3 sequence: CASSLVASGLASTGELFF. The CDR3 DNA reads as TGTGCCAGCAGCTTAGTGGCGTCGGGACTAGCCTCGACCGGGGAGCTGTTTTTT.

Many counts were recorded for this clonotype. The chain couples TRBV14 to TRBJ1-3; 8 nucleotides agree with TRBD1. Germline V gives CDR1 SGHDN, CDR2 FVKESK. Germline trimming cut 4 bases from V and 5 bases from J; bases unmatched to any gene: 10. This CDR3 spans 16 amino acids. This chain's CDR3 is CASSLPRQGKRNTIYF. The CDR3 DNA is TGTGCCAGCAGCCTTCCACGACAGGGGAAACGAAACACCATATATTTT. The full variable domain, its missing parts supplied by reference TRBV14 and TRBJ1-3, is EAGVTQFPSHSVIEKGQTVTLRCDPISGHDNLYWYRRVMGKEIKFLLHFVKESKQDESGMPNNRFLAERTGGTYSTLKVQPAELEDSGVYFCASSLPRQGKRNTIYFGEGSWLTVV.

V is TRBV6-2 or TRBV6-3 and J is TRBJ2-7, with D perhaps matching TRBD2 (6 bases). V lost 6 bases to trimming and J lost 1 base, with 13 bases between them. The CDR3 loop spans 14 amino acids. The germline CDR1 and CDR2 sequences are MNHEY and SVGEGT. The DNA for the CDR3 is TGTGCCAGCAGGACGGACTACCTATCCTACGAGCAGTACTTC. Protein: CASRTDYLSYEQYF.

This clonotype appeared a few times. The rearrangement joins TRBV7-6 to TRBJ2-1; a weak D match, TRBD2 (6 bases). Germline V lookup: CDR1 SGHVS, CDR2 FNYEAQ. The CDR3 runs 14 residues. Trimming stripped 2 bases from V and 9 bases from J, with 14 bases between. The CDR3 region has the DNA TGTGCCAGCAGCTTAAATCCGTTGGGGGGTGAGCAGTTCTTC. It translates to CASSLNPLGGEQFF.

There are many counts of this clonotype. The chain recombines TRBV7-2 with TRBJ2-1; D remains ambiguous. V lost 1 base, J lost 6 bases, and 7 bases lay in between. Per germline, CDR1 SGHTA and CDR2 FQGNSA. CDR3 size: 13 residues. CDR3 sequence: CASSLGLGNEQFF. The CDR3, as DNA: TGTGCCAGCAGCTTAGGGTTGGGCAATGAGCAGTTCTTC.

This clonotype was picked up many times. This chain uses TRBV5-1 with TRBJ2-7, with D possibly matching TRBD1 (6 bases). The germline V gene encodes CDR1 SGHRS and CDR2 YFSETQ. This CDR3 comprises 14 residues. V lost 3 bases to trimming and J lost 2 bases, with 12 bases between them. The CDR3 region has the DNA TGCGCCAGCAGCTCTGGGGGCCAGACCTACGAGCAGTACTTC. This codes for CASSSGGQTYEQYF.

There are many counts of this clonotype. This chain joins TRBV12-3 or TRBV12-4 and TRBJ2-3, with TRBD2 identical over 7 bases. The V segment lost 3 bases and the J segment 4 bases; nucleotides outside the gene matches: 10. CDR3 size: 16 residues. This chain's CDR3 is CASSFRLGGSPDTQYF. CDR3 bases: TGTGCCAGCAGTTTTCGTTTGGGCGGGAGCCCAGATACGCAGTATTTT.

This clonotype was detected ten times or more. The chain combines TRBV7-9 with TRBJ1-1, with D possibly being TRBD1 (5 bases). V was pared by 0 bases and J by 2 bases, with 10 bases between. CDR3 length: 15 residues. Germline lookup yields CDR1 SEHNR and CDR2 FQNEAQ (reference sequence). The CDR3 DNA reads TGTGCCAGCAGCTTAGCACGGGGCGAAAACACTGAAGCTTTCTTT. Protein product: CASSLARGENTEAFF.

This clonotype was picked up many times. The V gene is TRBV28, the J gene TRBJ2-5; 7 nucleotides align to TRBD1. The CDR3 spans 15 residues. V lost 1 base, J lost 4 bases, and 6 bases stayed unmatched. Per germline, CDR1 MDHEN and CDR2 SYDVKM. The CDR3 region has the DNA TGTGCCAGCAGTTTATCCCGACAGGGCGGAGAGACCCAGTACTTC. Encoded protein: CASSLSRQGGETQYF.